The T cell receptor (beta chain) under discussion was sequenced for a study of T-cell memory formation after mild COVID-19. Study information: TCR clusters mostly belonged to single donors.

TCRdb redid the calling of the 5' RACE reads with MiXCR, one entry per CDR3 protein. This sample carries about 350,000 distinct CDR3 sequences, 12% to 15% of them seen once, and the ten largest clones take roughly 20%. CDR3 size: 12 residues. Germline loops: CDR1 SGHTA, CDR2 FQGNSA. Deletions cut 0 bases from V and 7 bases from J, with 5 bases between. This clonotype has just a few counts. The specimen was PBMCs or a T cell subset sorted from them (not recorded which). This clonotype originated in a man in his late teens or twenties who had mild COVID-19 (a few samples of this study predate the infection). Cell type and time point are not known. V usage is TRBV7-2 and J usage is TRBJ2-3, with D uncertain. CDR3 sequence (DNA): TGTGCCAGCAGCTTAGCACTACATACGCAGTATTTT. Encoded protein: CASSLALHTQYF.